This TCR beta chain was identified during a study of T-cell memory formation after mild COVID-19. Overall study: TCR clustering was largely donor specific.

A note on this clonotype: The antigen is undetermined.

The V gene end was trimmed by 5 bases and the J gene end by 7 bases; junction bases not matched to a gene: 9. The length of the CDR3 is 14 residues. Broader study findings: Among contracting clones, CD4+ were mainly CM/EM and CD8+ enriched in EMRA.

TCRalpha and TCRbeta libraries used 5'RACE with constant-segment primers and UMIs. One entry per CDR3 protein results from TCRdb running MiXCR on the 5' RACE reads. This sample has about 300,000 distinct CDR3 sequences, with 15% to 20% found just once. The chain carries TRBV12-3 or TRBV12-4 and TRBJ1-1, with TRBD1 matching over 8 bases. The receptor comes from a man between 18 and 29 years old who had mild COVID-19 (a few samples of this study predate the infection). Cell type and time point are not known. The sequenced sample was PBMCs or a T cell subset sorted from them (not recorded which). This CDR3 is CASSPTAGGSEAFF. CDR3 bases: TGTGCCAGCAGTCCCACCGCAGGGGGCAGTGAAGCTTTCTTT.